The clone carrying this TCR beta chain was detected only a few times. Antigen unknown. Since all of the isolated RNA was reverse transcribed, expressed TCRB transcripts were what got sequenced. The repertoire was sequenced with immunoSEQ multiplex PCR; TCRdb's copy has only in-frame clones and lacks some. In the table there are roughly 160,000 clones, roughly 8% of which are singletons. This record comes from a study of beta chain features in type 1 diabetes. This CDR3 contains 16 residues. Trimming stripped 4 bases from V and 4 bases from J, with 14 bases between. CDR1 and CDR2 (germline): SGHAT, FQNNGV. Study-wide findings and caveats: Overrepresentation of cells with high TCR expression could result from cDNA sequencing. VDJ junctions in type 1 diabetes patients carried more deletions and fewer insertions. Patients with Type 1 diabetes showed moderately but significantly shorter TCRB CDR3s in all four CD4+ subsets. Short templates might get an advantage during PCR, and this would be equal in patients and controls. In the patient group, naive, central memory and Treg TCRB repertoires seemed more alike than in the healthy donor group.

The sequence came from a man between 18 and 35 years old with type 1 diabetes. Sequencing used central memory CD4+ T cells from blood. This chain uses TRBV11-2 with TRBJ2-6; tentatively, D is TRBD1 (6 bases). CDR3 DNA: TGTGCCAGCAGCTCCCTAAACAGGGACGGGGCCAACGTCCTGACTTTC. Translation: CASSSLNRDGANVLTF. The full variable domain, its missing parts supplied by reference TRBV11-2 and TRBJ2-6, is EAGVAQSPRYKIIEKRQSVAFWCNPISGHATLYWYQQILGQGPKLLIQFQNNGVVDDSQLPKDRFSAERLKGVDSTLKIQPAKLEDSAVYLCASSSLNRDGANVLTFGAGSRLTVL.